This passage covers 16 T cell receptor beta chains from one sample sequenced in a study of siplizumab effects on memory and regulatory T cells. Antigens for these TCRs are unknown. Responder and stimulator cells in the mixed lymphocyte reaction were cultured together for more than five days at 37°C. Repertoires were generated with immunoSEQ multiplex PCR, while TCRdb's copy carries only in-frame clones and drops some. This table holds about 10,000 clones, 46% found once. The sample taken for sequencing was CFSE-low (dividing) CD4+ T cells sorted from an allogeneic mixed lymphocyte reaction. The receptor source for this set is a human donor in good health; the cells came from an allogeneic mixed lymphocyte reaction.

This clone turned up a few times. This sequence joins TRBV5-1 and TRBJ2-7; no clear D gene. Germline V lookup: CDR1 SGHRS, CDR2 YFSETQ. The V gene lost 0 bases and the J gene lost 5 bases, with 15 bases spanning the gap. The CDR3 contains 15 residues. In nucleotides, the CDR3 is TGCGCCAGCAGCTTGGGGTCCACCCTAGGGAACGAGCAGTACTTC. As protein: CASSLGSTLGNEQYF.

There are a few counts of this clone. This sequence joins TRBV7-2 and TRBJ2-2; D unclear. The CDR3 totals 12 residues. Deletions cut 2 bases from V and 4 bases from J, with 2 bases between. CDR1 is SGHTA, CDR2 FQGNSA, per germline. CDR3 DNA sequence: TGTGCCAGCAGCTTATTCACCGGGGAGCTGTTTTTT. Translation: CASSLFTGELFF.

The genes are TRBV6-9 and TRBJ1-1, with D tentatively TRBD1 (5 bases). Germline-derived CDR1 and CDR2 are MNHGY and SVAAGI. This CDR3 contains 8 residues. The ends were cut back, 8 bases at V and 11 bases at J, with 6 bases in the middle. The CDR3 loop reads CASGGAFF. CDR3 sequence (DNA): TGTGCCAGCGGGGGGGCTTTCTTT.

By share, this clone ranks as medium-sized. The J gene is TRBJ1-1, the V gene TRBV5-6; D is undetermined. CDR1 and CDR2 (germline): SGHDT, YYEEEE. The length of the CDR3 is 13 residues. V lost 5 bases and J lost 6, with 14 bases in between. The CDR3 DNA follows: TGTGCCAGCAGTTCTTTAGGACGGGCTGAAGCTTTCTTT. This gives the protein CASSSLGRAEAFF.

This clone was seen a handful of times. This chain uses TRBV7-6 with TRBJ2-5; D gene unclear. Germline V gene sequence: CDR1 SGHVS, CDR2 FNYEAQ. The CDR3 is 11 amino acids. Trimming took off 5 bases at V and 2 bases at J, with 3 bases between the two ends. CDR3 bases: TGTGCCAGCAGCGGTCAAGAGACCCAGTACTTC. Protein sequence: CASSGQETQYF.

The chain uses TRBV2 and TRBJ2-1, with D possibly matching TRBD2 (6 bases). The germline CDR1 and CDR2 sequences are SNHLY and FYNNEI. Trimming took 2 bases from V and 8 from J, leaving 16 bases between them. The CDR3 consists of 15 residues. CDR3: CASSESGFRGYEQFF. The CDR3 DNA reads as TGTGCCAGCAGTGAATCTGGTTTCCGGGGGTATGAGCAGTTCTTC. The variable domain in full, completed from reference TRBV2 and TRBJ2-1, reads EPEVTQTPSHQVTQMGQEVILRCVPISNHLYFYWYRQILGQKVEFLVSFYNNEISEKSEIFDDQFSVERPDGSNFTLKIRSTKLEDSAMYFCASSESGFRGYEQFFGPGTRLTVL.

This clone appeared a few times. The chain recombines TRBV19 with TRBJ1-5; no firm D call. CDR1 and CDR2 from the germline V gene are LNHDA and SQIVND (reference sequence). The CDR3 spans 14 residues. The V end lost 8 bases, the J end lost 3 bases, and 14 bases lay between the germline ends. The CDR3 bases are TGTGCCAGTTCCTTCGAGACAATCAATCAGCCCCAGCATTTT. Translation: CASSFETINQPQHF.

This clone is medium-sized in the sample. The CDR3 is CASKQRDRVETQYF. In nucleotides, the CDR3 is TGTGCCAGCAAGCAACGGGACAGGGTGGAGACCCAGTACTTC. This rearrangement joins TRBV2 to TRBJ2-5; 9 bases align to TRBD1. Looked up from germline, CDR1 is SNHLY and CDR2 is FYNNEI. J was trimmed by 5 bases and V by 7 bases; bases with no gene match: 8. The CDR3 has 14 amino acids. Full variable domain (rest looked up from reference TRBV2 and TRBJ2-5): EPEVTQTPSHQVTQMGQEVILRCVPISNHLYFYWYRQILGQKVEFLVSFYNNEISEKSEIFDDQFSVERPDGSNFTLKIRSTKLEDSAMYFCASKQRDRVETQYFGPGTRLLVL.

The chain is built from TRBV30 and TRBJ1-4; maybe TRBD1 (6 bases). The V end lost 3 bases, the J end lost 12 bases, and 14 bases lay between the germline ends. From germline, CDR1 is GTSNPN and CDR2 SVGIG (reference sequence). This CDR3 has 12 amino acids. The CDR3 bases are TGTGCCTGGAGCCCAACAGGGCTGGAACTGTTTTTT. Amino acid sequence: CAWSPTGLELFF.

This clone has just a few counts. This rearrangement joins TRBV23-1 to TRBJ2-2, with 7 bases lining up with TRBD2. TRBV23-1 is noted as an ORF with a role that remains uncertain. The V segment lost 0 bases and the J segment 6 bases; nucleotides outside the gene matches: 7. This CDR3 is 16 amino acids long. The CDR3, as DNA: TGCGCCAGCAGTCAATCGATGCGGGAGTCGGCCGGGGAGCTGTTTTTT. The encoded protein is CASSQSMRESAGELFF.

The chain links TRBV27 to TRBJ1-4; TRBD1 matches 7 bases. CDR1 and CDR2 (germline): MNHEY, SMNVEV (reference sequence). The CDR3 length is 15 residues. Unmatched junction bases numbered 11, after V lost 5 bases and J lost 8 bases. As DNA, the CDR3 is TGTGCCAGCAGTAAAGGAGACAGGGAGCACGAAAAACTGTTTTTT. Its translation is CASSKGDREHEKLFF.

The rearrangement links TRBV10-1 to TRBJ2-3; D call uncertain. Germline V gene data show CDR1 as WNHNN and CDR2 as SYGVQD (reference sequence). Trimming took 0 bases from V and 5 from J, leaving 6 bases between them. This CDR3 is 13 amino acids long. Written as DNA, the CDR3 is TGCGCCAGCAGTGAGTCGTCGGTAGATACGCAGTATTTT. It codes for CASSESSVDTQYF.

This clone was seen a few times. J is TRBJ2-1 and V is TRBV7-9; the D gene is possibly TRBD2 (5 bases). The germline V and J ends were trimmed by 5 bases and 3 bases, with 8 bases remaining between them. The CDR3 extends over 13 amino acids. Germline V lookup: CDR1 SEHNR, CDR2 FQNEAQ (reference sequence). CDR3 residues: CASSRRGYNEQFF. The CDR3, as DNA: TGTGCCAGCAGCCGTCGGGGCTACAATGAGCAGTTCTTC.

The chain employs TRBV2 and TRBJ2-2; D not certain. This CDR3 has 13 amino acids. Between the trimmed V and J ends, which lost 4 bases and 2 bases, there was a span of 5 bases. The germline gives CDR1 SNHLY, CDR2 FYNNEI. The CDR3 region is CASSVINTGELFF. In nucleotides, the CDR3 is TGTGCCAGCAGTGTTATAAACACCGGGGAGCTGTTTTTT.

This clone occurred a few times. The rearrangement links TRBV28 to TRBJ1-1, with 8 bases aligning to TRBD1. Germline CDR1 reads MDHEN; CDR2 reads SYDVKM. This CDR3 comprises 12 residues. The junction had 7 bases not matched to a gene; V was cut back by 7 bases and J by 9 bases. CDR3 sequence (DNA): TGTGCCAGCAACCTGCGGACAGGGAAAGCTTTCTTT. Amino acid sequence: CASNLRTGKAFF.

In this sample, this clone turned up once. The chain combines TRBV5-1 with TRBJ2-1; no clear D gene. Trimming removed 0 bases at V and 0 bases at J, with 10 bases between. This CDR3 is built from 16 residues. From germline, CDR1 is SGHRS and CDR2 YFSETQ. In nucleotides, the CDR3 is TGCGCCAGCAGCTTGGACGCGAGCAGCTCCTACAATGAGCAGTTCTTC. Translation: CASSLDASSSYNEQFF.